This T cell receptor beta chain was recovered during a study of Ad26.COV2.S vaccination and SARS-CoV-2 variants. About this clone itself: The antigen remains unidentified.

Assay: immunoSEQ multiplex PCR; the TCRdb copy retains only in-frame clones and omits some. In the table there are under 550,000 clones, 75% to 95% of which are singletons. The treatment: around 19 received Ad26.COV2.S at low or high dose, single or two shots; a few received placebo; per-sample allocation not given. Samples came from day 63 after the first vaccine or placebo injection. General study points: Recipients given vaccine exceeded placebo recipients in spike-specific TCR breadth. Marked by substantial breadth, spike-specific CD8+ and CD4+ T cell responses were reportedly seen after vaccination.

This CDR3 contains 15 residues. Trimming took off 1 base at V and 8 bases at J, with 14 bases between the two ends. Germline CDR1 and CDR2: LNHDA and SQIVND (reference sequence). The source material was peripheral blood, sampled in a trial of Ad26.COV2.S vaccine versus placebo. This TCR came from a person between 18 and 59 years old who received the Ad26.COV2.S COVID-19 vaccine or a placebo. This chain uses TRBV19 with TRBJ1-4; no clear D. The CDR3 loop is CASSIGSRKVEKLFF. The CDR3 DNA is TGTGCCAGTAGTATAGGCAGCCGGAAGGTCGAAAAACTGTTTTTT.